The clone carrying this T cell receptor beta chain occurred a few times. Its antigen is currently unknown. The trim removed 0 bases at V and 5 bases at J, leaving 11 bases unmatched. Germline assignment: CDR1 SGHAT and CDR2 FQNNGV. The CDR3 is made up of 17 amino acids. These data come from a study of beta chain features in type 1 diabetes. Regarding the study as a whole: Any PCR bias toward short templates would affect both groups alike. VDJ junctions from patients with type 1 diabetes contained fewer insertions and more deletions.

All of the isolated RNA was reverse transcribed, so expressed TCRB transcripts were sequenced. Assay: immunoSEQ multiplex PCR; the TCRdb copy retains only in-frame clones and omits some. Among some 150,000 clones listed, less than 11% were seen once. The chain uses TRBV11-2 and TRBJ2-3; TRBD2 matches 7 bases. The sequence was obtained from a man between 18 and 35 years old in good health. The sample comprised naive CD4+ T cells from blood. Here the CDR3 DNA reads TGTGCCAGCAGCTTAGATCGTGGGACTACCTCAGGAGATACGCAGTATTTT. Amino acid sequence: CASSLDRGTTSGDTQYF.